These 8 T cell receptor beta chains share one sample of origin, sequenced in a study of T cell repertoires in cytomegalovirus infection. TCRdb itself ran the reads through MiXCR, one entry per CDR3 protein. The table has approximately 150,000 distinct CDR3 sequences, roughly 15% seen once; the top ten hold roughly a sixth. Sequenced material: CD8+ T cells from PBMCs. The source is a human donor in good health (CMV status not recorded). Some clones in this sample may be carry-over from other donors' samples.

J is TRBJ1-2 and V is TRBV6-5, with TRBD1 as a possible D gene (6 bases). V lost 2 bases, J lost 6 bases, and 16 bases lay in between. CDR1 is MNHEY, CDR2 SVGAGI, per germline. The CDR3 consists of 15 residues. The CDR3 protein is CASSYRSGGPDGYTF. The CDR3 nucleotides are TGTGCCAGCAGTTACAGAAGCGGGGGGCCGGATGGCTACACCTTC.

The chain uses TRBV7-6 and TRBJ2-5, with D possibly TRBD2 on 6 matching bases. Germline V gene lookup returns CDR1 SGHVS and CDR2 FNYEAQ. The CDR3 runs to 14 residues. Deletions cut 5 bases from V and 1 base from J, with 11 bases between. CDR3 residues: CASSNRDSQETQYF. CDR3 coding DNA: TGTGCCAGCAGCAACCGGGACTCCCAAGAGACCCAGTACTTC.

This clonotype was seen more than once but under ten times. The genes are TRBV7-9 and TRBJ2-7; D not certain. The CDR3 contains 14 residues. Germline CDR1 and CDR2: SEHNR and FQNEAQ (reference sequence). The V end lost 1 base, the J end lost 2 bases, and 9 bases lay between the germline ends. The CDR3 bases are TGTGCCAGCAGCTTAGGGCCGGCTGCCTACGAGCAGTACTTC. Protein sequence: CASSLGPAAYEQYF.

The sample holds many counts of this clonotype. The V gene is TRBV7-9, the J gene TRBJ2-1; 10 nucleotides match TRBD1. Trimming cost V 5 bases and J 8 bases; bases outside gene matches: 3. The CDR3 length is 13 residues. Germline CDR1 reads SEHNR; CDR2 reads FQNEAQ (reference sequence). The CDR3 DNA sequence: TGTGCCAGCAGCCGGGACAGGGGATATGAGCAGTTCTTC. The encoded protein is CASSRDRGYEQFF. The full variable domain, completed using reference TRBV7-9 and TRBJ2-1, is DTGVSQNPRHKITKRGQNVTFRCDPISEHNRLYWYRQTLGQGPEFLTYFQNEAQLEKSRLLSDRFSAERPKGSFSTLEIQRTEQGDSAMYLCASSRDRGYEQFFGPGTRLTVL.

This clonotype was observed a handful of times. The chain couples TRBV28 to TRBJ2-1, with D perhaps matching TRBD2 (5 bases). Trimming took off 6 bases at V and 10 bases at J, with 13 bases between the two ends. Germline V gene sequence: CDR1 MDHEN, CDR2 SYDVKM. The CDR3 length is 12 residues. CDR3 protein: CASSNGGAEQFF. CDR3 DNA: TGTGCCAGCAGCAATGGAGGCGCGGAGCAGTTCTTC.

The chain employs TRBV27 and TRBJ1-1; D gene uncertain. The V gene lost 8 bases and the J gene lost 3 bases, with 10 bases spanning the gap. The CDR3 totals 12 residues. Germline V lookup: CDR1 MNHEY, CDR2 SMNVEV (reference sequence). The CDR3: CASWGLDTEAFF. CDR3 sequence (DNA): TGTGCCAGCTGGGGATTAGACACTGAAGCTTTCTTT.

This clonotype showed up just a few times. The V call is TRBV19, the J call TRBJ1-2, with no clear D. CDR1 is LNHDA and CDR2 is SQIVND in the germline V gene (reference sequence). With 9 bases removed from V and 1 base from J, the gap between germline ends came to 9 bases. This CDR3 comprises 12 residues. DNA of the CDR3: TGTGCCAGCCAGGACCTTAACTATGGCTACACCTTC. This codes for CASQDLNYGYTF.

V gene TRBV28 combines with J gene TRBJ2-3; tentatively, D is TRBD2 (5 bases). V was pared by 6 bases and J by 3 bases, with 16 bases between. The CDR3 consists of 15 residues. Per germline, CDR1 MDHEN and CDR2 SYDVKM. The CDR3, as DNA: TGTGCCAGCAGCCCCCCTCTGGGAGTGACAGATACGCAGTATTTT. Amino acid sequence: CASSPPLGVTDTQYF.